Below, 30 T cell receptor beta chains from the same sample are listed, as sequenced in a study of blood T cell repertoires in COVID-19. The table came from immunoSEQ multiplex PCR; TCRdb's copy has only in-frame clones and leaves some out. The data hold more than 350,000 clones, with approximately 90% observed a single time. What was sequenced was PBMCs or T cells enriched from blood (not recorded which). The receptors stem from a young woman who had been exposed to COVID-19.

V usage is TRBV24-1 and J usage is TRBJ2-2; 7 bases agree with TRBD1. Per germline, CDR1 KGHDR and CDR2 SFDVKD. Trimming took 4 bases from V and 3 from J; bases not matched to a gene: 1. The CDR3 extends over 14 amino acids. CDR3 nucleotide sequence: TGTGCCACCAGTGAAGGGGGCTACACCGGGGAGCTGTTTTTT. It yields the protein CATSEGGYTGELFF.

V gene TRBV5-6 combines with J gene TRBJ1-5; 12 bases agree with TRBD1. There are 15 residues in the CDR3. In germline, CDR1 is SGHDT, CDR2 YYEEEE. The V segment lost 2 bases and the J segment 5 bases; nucleotides outside the gene matches: 2. DNA of the CDR3: TGTGCCAGCAGCTTCGGGACAGGGGGCTATCAGCCCCAGCATTTT. It encodes CASSFGTGGYQPQHF.

V and J are TRBV19 and TRBJ2-7; no definite D call. Germline CDR1 is LNHDA and CDR2 is SQIVND (reference sequence). This CDR3 comprises 14 residues. V dropped 3 bases and J dropped 1 base, with 10 bases sitting between them. In DNA, the CDR3 is TGTGCCAGTAGTATCTCTTATCTATCCTACGAGCAGTACTTC. The encoded protein is CASSISYLSYEQYF.

The V call is TRBV19, the J call TRBJ2-3, with 10 bases that match TRBD2. J gave up 2 bases and V 8 bases, and 7 bases lay outside the gene matches. The CDR3 consists of 15 residues. CDR1 LNHDA and CDR2 SQIVND come from the germline V gene (reference sequence). DNA for the CDR3: TGTGCCAGTGCGGGGACTAGCGCCCTCACAGATACGCAGTATTTT. This encodes CASAGTSALTDTQYF.

The J gene is TRBJ1-4, the V gene TRBV18; 9 bases are a match to TRBD1. V dropped 4 bases and J dropped 8; count of bases not matched to a gene: 14. The germline V gene has CDR1 KGHSH and CDR2 LQKENI. The CDR3 is 17 residues long. The CDR3 DNA is TGTGCCAGCTCACAGACCGGACCGGGACAGGGAGACGAAAAACTGTTTTTT. Its translation is CASSQTGPGQGDEKLFF.

This clone has only one observation. The chain carries TRBV2 and TRBJ2-5, with 14 bases fitting TRBD2. The CDR3 covers 17 residues. V lost 3 bases, J lost 4 bases, and 7 bases stayed unmatched. CDR1 is SNHLY and CDR2 is FYNNEI in the germline V gene. In nucleotides, the CDR3 is TGTGCCAGCAGTGACCCGGGACTAGCGGGAGCTTCAGAGACCCAGTACTTC. It codes for CASSDPGLAGASETQYF.

The J gene is TRBJ1-4, the V gene TRBV7-6, with D possibly matching TRBD1 (6 bases). Germline V gene data show CDR1 as SGHVS and CDR2 as FNYEAQ. The V end was cut by 2 bases, the J end by 5 bases, with 12 bases between. The CDR3 consists of 15 residues. CDR3 coding DNA: TGTGCCAGCAGCTTATCCAGGGGTCCCAATGAAAAACTGTTTTTT. Protein product: CASSLSRGPNEKLFF.

The chain joins TRBV27 to TRBJ2-7; 9 nucleotides align to TRBD1. With 0 bases clipped from V and 3 bases from J, the junction kept 3 bases outside the gene matches. Germline CDR1 MNHEY, CDR2 SMNVEV (reference sequence). This CDR3 is 15 amino acids long. The CDR3 sequence: CASSLSGQGNYEQYF. The CDR3 nucleotides are TGTGCCAGCAGTTTATCGGGACAGGGAAACTACGAGCAGTACTTC.

The rearrangement uses TRBV9 and TRBJ2-1, with D possibly TRBD1 on 5 matching bases. Germline CDR1 reads SGDLS; CDR2 reads YYNGEE. V lost 0 bases and J lost 1, with 11 bases in between. The length of the CDR3 is 16 residues. CDR3 sequence (DNA): TGTGCCAGCAGCGTAGGACCAGGGCTTTCCTACAATGAGCAGTTCTTC. Translation: CASSVGPGLSYNEQFF.

The J gene is TRBJ1-1, the V gene TRBV7-9; D is unresolved. This CDR3 contains 15 residues. V was trimmed by 2 bases and J by 2 bases, leaving 12 bases between them. Germline V gene lookup returns CDR1 SEHNR and CDR2 FQNEAQ (reference sequence). CDR3 protein: CASSLMRVGNTEAFF. The CDR3 nucleotides read TGTGCCAGCAGCTTAATGAGGGTTGGAAACACTGAAGCTTTCTTT.

This clone has a single count. The chain couples TRBV5-8 to TRBJ2-7, with D unresolved. With 3 bases removed from V and 0 bases from J, the gap between germline ends came to 19 bases. Germline V gives CDR1 SGHTS, CDR2 YDEGEE. This CDR3 is built from 17 residues. As DNA, the CDR3 is TGTGCCAGCAGCTCTCCCCTTCCGTCTTTGTCCTCCTACGAGCAGTACTTC. Translation: CASSSPLPSLSSYEQYF.

V and J are TRBV7-9 and TRBJ1-4; TRBD1 matches at 8 bases. CDR1 is SEHNR, CDR2 FQNEAQ, per germline (reference sequence). J lost 7 bases, V lost 6 bases, and 10 bases had no gene match. The CDR3 loop spans 15 amino acids. Written as DNA, the CDR3 is TGTGCCAGCAGGAAGAACGGACAGGGTCGTGAAAAACTGTTTTTT. It is translated as CASRKNGQGREKLFF.

The chain's CDR3 is CATSDPLTGKGNQPQHF. CDR3 nucleotides: TGTGCCACCAGTGACCCCCTGACAGGGAAGGGCAATCAGCCCCAGCATTTT. This chain connects TRBV24-1 to TRBJ1-5, with 7 bases lining up with TRBD1. Trimming cost V 4 bases and J 2 bases; bases outside gene matches: 10. Germline CDR1 and CDR2: KGHDR and SFDVKD. The CDR3 is made up of 17 amino acids.

This clone was found a few times. The chain couples TRBV5-4 to TRBJ1-2; D possibly corresponds to TRBD1 (6 bases). CDR1 is SGHNT, CDR2 YYREEE, per germline (reference sequence). The length of the CDR3 is 15 residues. Trimming removed 5 bases from V and 4 bases from J, with 18 bases in between. Here the CDR3 reads CASRAGGEVAYGYTF. In DNA form, the CDR3 reads TGTGCCAGCAGGGCGGGGGGCGAGGTGGCCTATGGCTACACCTTC.

V is TRBV3-1 (or the pseudogene TRBV3-2) and J is TRBJ2-4, with D possibly matching TRBD1 (6 bases). The germline V gene encodes CDR1 LGHDT and CDR2 YNNKEL (reference sequence). The CDR3 is 18 amino acids. Trimming cost V 0 bases and J 7 bases, with 22 bases left between them. CDR3 DNA: TGTGCCAGCAGCCAAGATCTCACAGGGCTGGTCGTAGGGAACATTCAGTACTTC. Protein product: CASSQDLTGLVVGNIQYF.

This sequence joins TRBV7-8 and TRBJ1-1; TRBD1 agrees at 7 bases. Germline values: CDR1 SGHVS, CDR2 FQNEAQ. Unmatched junction bases numbered 7, after V lost 5 bases and J lost 10 bases. The CDR3 consists of 12 residues. CDR3 sequence (DNA): TGTGCCAGCAGCGCGGATGGGACAGCAGCTTTCTTT. It codes for CASSADGTAAFF.

The gene calls are TRBV4-1 and TRBJ1-2; D call uncertain. CDR1 is MGHRA, CDR2 YSYEKL, per germline. Trimming pared 4 bases from V and 3 bases from J, leaving 15 bases between. The CDR3 runs to 15 residues. The CDR3 DNA reads TGCGCCAGCAGCCTCTCAGGAGGAAGGGACTATGGCTACACCTTC. Amino acids: CASSLSGGRDYGYTF.

This clone was counted a single time. The chain links TRBV3-1 (or the pseudogene TRBV3-2) to TRBJ2-7; 8 bases fit TRBD1. Germline CDR1 reads LGHDT; CDR2 reads YNNKEL (reference sequence). The CDR3 contains 15 residues. V gave up 4 bases and J gave up 5 bases; unmatched junction bases: 10. The CDR3 bases are TGTGCCAGCAGCCGAACCCAGGGGGCAGCCCACGAGCAGTACTTC. It encodes CASSRTQGAAHEQYF.

The chain recombines TRBV6-5 with TRBJ2-7; D might be TRBD2 (6 bases). Germline CDR1 MNHEY, CDR2 SVGAGI. The CDR3 is 13 amino acids. V was clipped by 2 bases and J by 4 bases, with 9 bases between them. CDR3 sequence: CASSYVSGYEQYF. In DNA form, the CDR3 reads TGTGCCAGCAGTTACGTTAGCGGATACGAGCAGTACTTC.

This sequence joins TRBV24-1 and TRBJ2-1; 12 nucleotides agree with TRBD2. Germline lookup yields CDR1 KGHDR and CDR2 SFDVKD. V lost 4 bases and J lost 0; bases outside the gene matches: 24. The CDR3 runs 24 residues. This CDR3 reads CATSDPALGTSGRSRPSSYNEQFF. In nucleotides, the CDR3 is TGTGCCACCAGTGACCCTGCCCTCGGGACTAGCGGGCGCTCCAGGCCGAGCTCCTACAATGAGCAGTTCTTC.

The chain joins TRBV11-2 to TRBJ1-1; TRBD1 aligns across 10 bases. Germline CDR1 is SGHAT and CDR2 is FQNNGV. Trimming took 1 base from V and 4 from J; bases not matched to a gene: 6. This CDR3 contains 16 residues. CDR3 protein: CASSLGDRGRGTEAFF. CDR3 coding DNA: TGTGCCAGCAGCTTAGGTGACAGGGGGCGAGGCACTGAAGCTTTCTTT.

The V gene is TRBV5-1, the J gene TRBJ2-7; 10 nucleotides match TRBD1. Trimming at V came to 1 base and at J to 5 bases, leaving 9 bases not matched to a gene. Germline-derived CDR1 and CDR2 are SGHRS and YFSETQ. There are 16 residues in the CDR3. The CDR3 DNA sequence: TGCGCCAGCAGCTTGTCCCCCGGGACAGGGGTCCACGAGCAGTACTTC. Translating gives CASSLSPGTGVHEQYF.

In its sample, this clone was seen a few times. The V and J genes are TRBV18 and TRBJ1-5, with TRBD1 as a possible D gene (5 bases). The CDR3 totals 16 residues. Germline CDR1 and CDR2: KGHSH and LQKENI. V lost 1 base and J 0 bases, leaving 10 bases between the germline ends. CDR3 sequence reads: CASSPRVTDSNQPQHF. CDR3 DNA: TGTGCCAGCTCACCACGGGTGACAGATAGCAATCAGCCCCAGCATTTT.

The chain uses TRBV5-1 and TRBJ2-7; weak D call: TRBD1 (6 bases). With 7 bases removed from V and 0 bases from J, the gap between germline ends came to 11 bases. The CDR3 sequence is 13 residues long. Germline CDR1 is SGHRS and CDR2 is YFSETQ. As DNA, the CDR3 is TGCGCCAGCTCCGGGACAAACTCCTACGAGCAGTACTTC. It translates to CASSGTNSYEQYF. The complete variable domain, with remaining parts taken from reference TRBV5-1 and TRBJ2-7, reads KAGVTQTPRYLIKTRGQQVTLSCSPISGHRSVSWYQQTPGQGLQFLFEYFSETQRNKGNFPGRFSGRQFSNSRSEMNVSTLELGDSALYLCASSGTNSYEQYFGPGTRLTVT.

As concerns this clone: The junction departs from the called germline gene at one end, perhaps through a read error. The V call is TRBV15, the J call TRBJ1-1; a weak D match, TRBD1 (6 bases). Germline CDR1 and CDR2: LNHNV and YYDKDF (reference sequence). The CDR3 runs 15 residues. Here the CDR3 reads CATSGDRPMNTEAFF. DNA of the CDR3: TGTGCCACCAGCGGAGACAGGCCGATGAACACTGAAGCTTTCTTT.

This chain joins TRBV15 and TRBJ1-2; TRBD1 is a possible D gene (5 bases). From germline, CDR1 is LNHNV and CDR2 YYDKDF (reference sequence). V lost 0 bases to trimming and J lost 7 bases, with 12 bases between them. This CDR3 spans 14 amino acids. CDR3 sequence reads: CATSRDQGGGGYTF. CDR3 nucleotide sequence: TGTGCCACCAGCAGAGATCAGGGCGGCGGTGGCTACACCTTC.

This sequence joins TRBV19 and TRBJ2-1; weak D call: TRBD1 (6 bases). CDR1 and CDR2 from the germline V gene are LNHDA and SQIVND (reference sequence). The CDR3 spans 14 residues. Trimming took off 6 bases at V and 4 bases at J, with 13 bases between the two ends. Written as DNA, the CDR3 is TGTGCCAGTAGAGAGCCAACAGGGTACAATGAGCAGTTCTTC. It encodes CASREPTGYNEQFF.

In its sample, this clone was seen once. The rearrangement links TRBV15 to TRBJ1-2; D gene uncertain. CDR1 is LNHNV and CDR2 is YYDKDF in the germline V gene (reference sequence). V was cut by 0 bases and J by 7 bases, with 6 bases left in between. The CDR3 spans 12 residues. The DNA for the CDR3 is TGTGCCACCAGCAGAGATTATTCTGGCTACACCTTC. This encodes CATSRDYSGYTF. The complete variable domain, with remaining parts taken from reference TRBV15 and TRBJ1-2, reads DAMVIQNPRYQVTQFGKPVTLSCSQTLNHNVMYWYQQKSSQAPKLLFHYYDKDFNNEADTPDNFQSRRPNTSFCFLDIRSPGLGDTAMYLCATSRDYSGYTFGSGTRLTVV.

The chain is built from TRBV28 and TRBJ2-5, with a tentative D call TRBD2 (6 bases). V shed 2 bases and J shed 5 bases, with 15 bases lying between them. The CDR3 covers 15 residues. Germline CDR1 reads MDHEN; CDR2 reads SYDVKM. This chain's CDR3 is CASSLAEGPLETQYF. The CDR3 nucleotides are TGTGCCAGCAGTTTAGCGGAGGGGCCCCTGGAGACCCAGTACTTC.

The chain carries TRBV28 and TRBJ2-1, with 14 bases aligning to TRBD2. Germline CDR1 MDHEN, CDR2 SYDVKM. Trimming took 9 bases from V and 2 from J; bases not matched to a gene: 9. This CDR3 region has 17 residues. The CDR3 protein is CASLGTSGSKAYNEQFF. CDR3 in DNA: TGTGCCAGTTTAGGGACTAGCGGGAGCAAGGCCTACAATGAGCAGTTCTTC.